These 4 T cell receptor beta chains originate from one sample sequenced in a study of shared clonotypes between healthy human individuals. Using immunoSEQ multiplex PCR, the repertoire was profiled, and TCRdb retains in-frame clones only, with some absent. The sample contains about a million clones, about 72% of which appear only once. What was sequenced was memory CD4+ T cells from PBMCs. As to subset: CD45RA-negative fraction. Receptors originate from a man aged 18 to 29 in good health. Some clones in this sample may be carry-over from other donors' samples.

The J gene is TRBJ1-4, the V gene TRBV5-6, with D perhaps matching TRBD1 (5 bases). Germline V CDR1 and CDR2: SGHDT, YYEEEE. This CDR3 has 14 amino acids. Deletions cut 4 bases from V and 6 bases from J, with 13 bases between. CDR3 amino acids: CASSRAGVDEKLFF. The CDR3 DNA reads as TGTGCCAGCAGCCGGGCGGGGGTGGATGAAAAACTGTTTTTT.

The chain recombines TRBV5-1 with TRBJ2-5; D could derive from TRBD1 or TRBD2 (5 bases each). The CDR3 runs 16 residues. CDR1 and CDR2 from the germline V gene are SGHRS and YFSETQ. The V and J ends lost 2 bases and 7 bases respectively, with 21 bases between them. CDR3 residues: CASSFYSTEPGGTQYF. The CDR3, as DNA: TGCGCCAGCAGCTTCTACTCTACGGAGCCTGGGGGGACCCAGTACTTC.

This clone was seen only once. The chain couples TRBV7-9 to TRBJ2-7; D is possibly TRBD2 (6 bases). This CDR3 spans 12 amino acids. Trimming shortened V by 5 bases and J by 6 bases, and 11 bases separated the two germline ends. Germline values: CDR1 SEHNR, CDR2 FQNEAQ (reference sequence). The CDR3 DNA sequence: TGTGCCAGCAGCCCACTAGCTTTCGAGCAGTACTTC. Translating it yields CASSPLAFEQYF.

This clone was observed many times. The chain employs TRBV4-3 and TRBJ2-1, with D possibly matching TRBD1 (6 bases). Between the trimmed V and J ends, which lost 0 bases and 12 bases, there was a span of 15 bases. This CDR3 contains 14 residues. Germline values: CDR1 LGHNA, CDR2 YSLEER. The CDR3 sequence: CASSQDSGLTGQFF. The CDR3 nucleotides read TGCGCCAGCAGCCAAGATTCTGGGTTGACAGGGCAGTTCTTC.